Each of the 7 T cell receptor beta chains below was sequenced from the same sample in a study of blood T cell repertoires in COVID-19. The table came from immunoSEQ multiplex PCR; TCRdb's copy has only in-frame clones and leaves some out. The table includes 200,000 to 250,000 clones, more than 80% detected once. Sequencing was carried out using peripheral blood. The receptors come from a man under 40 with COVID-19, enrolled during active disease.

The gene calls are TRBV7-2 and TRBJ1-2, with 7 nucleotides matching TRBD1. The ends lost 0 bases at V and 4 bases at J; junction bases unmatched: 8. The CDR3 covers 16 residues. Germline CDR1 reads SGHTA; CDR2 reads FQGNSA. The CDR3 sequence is CASSLAAGTALYGYTF. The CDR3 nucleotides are TGTGCCAGCAGCTTAGCGGCCGGGACAGCACTCTATGGCTACACCTTC.

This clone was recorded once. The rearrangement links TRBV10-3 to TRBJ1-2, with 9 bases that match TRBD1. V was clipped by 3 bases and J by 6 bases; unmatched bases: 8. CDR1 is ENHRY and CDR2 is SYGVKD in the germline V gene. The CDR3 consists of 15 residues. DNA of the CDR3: TGTGCCATCAGTGATTACACTACAGGGGGCGATGGCTACACCTTC. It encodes CAISDYTTGGDGYTF.

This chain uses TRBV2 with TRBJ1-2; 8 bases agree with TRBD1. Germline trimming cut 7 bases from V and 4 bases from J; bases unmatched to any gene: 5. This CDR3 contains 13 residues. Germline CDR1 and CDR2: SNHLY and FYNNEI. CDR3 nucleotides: TGTGCCAGCATACCCACAGGGGGCTATGGCTACACCTTC. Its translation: CASIPTGGYGYTF.

Here the CDR3 DNA reads TGTGCCTGGAGCGGGGACTTCTCCAACACCGGGGAGCTGTTTTTT. This gives the protein CAWSGDFSNTGELFF. The chain employs TRBV30 and TRBJ2-2; D is possibly TRBD2 (6 bases). The CDR3 extends over 15 amino acids. Looked up from germline, CDR1 is GTSNPN and CDR2 is SVGIG (reference sequence). The V and J ends lost 3 bases and 2 bases respectively, with 13 bases between them.

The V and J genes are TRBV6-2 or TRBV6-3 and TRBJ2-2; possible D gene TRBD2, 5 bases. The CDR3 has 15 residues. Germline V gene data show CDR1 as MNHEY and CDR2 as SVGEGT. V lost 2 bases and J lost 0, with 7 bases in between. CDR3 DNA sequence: TGTGCCAGCAGTTACGGGCGGGCGAACACCGGGGAGCTGTTTTTT. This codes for CASSYGRANTGELFF.

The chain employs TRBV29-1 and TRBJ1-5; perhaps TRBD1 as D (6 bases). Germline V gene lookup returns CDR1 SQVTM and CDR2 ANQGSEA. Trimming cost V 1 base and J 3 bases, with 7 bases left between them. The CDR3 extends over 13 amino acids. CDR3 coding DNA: TGCAGCGTTGAAGGACAGGACAATCAGCCCCAGCATTTT. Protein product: CSVEGQDNQPQHF. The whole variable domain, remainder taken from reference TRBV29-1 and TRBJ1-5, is SAVISQKPSRDICQRGTSLTIQCQVDSQVTMMFWYRQQPGQSLTLIATANQGSEATYESGFVIDKFPISRPNLTFSTLTVSNMSPEDSSIYLCSVEGQDNQPQHFGDGTRLSIL.

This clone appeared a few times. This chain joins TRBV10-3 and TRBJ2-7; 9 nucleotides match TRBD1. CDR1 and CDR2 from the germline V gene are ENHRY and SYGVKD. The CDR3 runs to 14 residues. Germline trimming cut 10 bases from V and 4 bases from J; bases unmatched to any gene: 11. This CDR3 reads CATTPGQGMYEQYF. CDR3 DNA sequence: TGTGCCACCACACCGGGACAGGGAATGTACGAGCAGTACTTC.